The source of this T cell receptor (beta chain) is a study of shared clonotypes between healthy human individuals. Data came from immunoSEQ multiplex PCR; TCRdb stores just in-frame clones and leaves some out. The data hold fewer than 2.5 million clones, with roughly 93% observed a single time. The receptor was derived from a man aged 18 to 29 in good health. Some clones in this sample may be carry-over from other donors' samples. Sequencing was carried out using naive CD4+ T cells from PBMCs. Subset in this sample: CD45RA+ positively selected.

The CDR3 spells CASTASGQETQYF. DNA for the CDR3: TGTGCCAGCACCGCTAGCGGACAAGAGACCCAGTACTTC. The chain links TRBV7-9 to TRBJ2-5, with TRBD2 matching 7 bases. The CDR3 totals 13 residues. V trimming: 7 bases; J trimming: 2 bases; junction bases outside the gene matches: 4. The germline V gene encodes CDR1 SEHNR and CDR2 FQNEAQ (reference sequence).